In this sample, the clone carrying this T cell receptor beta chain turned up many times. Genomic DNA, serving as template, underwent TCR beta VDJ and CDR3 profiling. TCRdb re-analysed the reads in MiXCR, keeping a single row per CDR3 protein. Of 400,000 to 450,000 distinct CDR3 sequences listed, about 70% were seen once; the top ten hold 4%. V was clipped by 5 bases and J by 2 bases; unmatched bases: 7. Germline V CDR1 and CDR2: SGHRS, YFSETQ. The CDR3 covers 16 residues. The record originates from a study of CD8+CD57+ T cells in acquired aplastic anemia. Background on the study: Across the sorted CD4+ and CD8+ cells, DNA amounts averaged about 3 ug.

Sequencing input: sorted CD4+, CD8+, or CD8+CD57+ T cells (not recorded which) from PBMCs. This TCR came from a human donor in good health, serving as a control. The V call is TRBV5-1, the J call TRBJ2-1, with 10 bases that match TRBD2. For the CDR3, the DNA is TGCGCCAGCAGATCTAGCGGGGGCCCCGCCTACAATGAGCAGTTCTTC. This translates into CASRSSGGPAYNEQFF.